The 8 T cell receptor beta chains below come from one sample, sequenced in a study of regulatory T cells in long-lasting Graves disease. Libraries of TCR beta came from iRepertoire HTBI primers plus Arm-PCR of CDR3 regions. TCRdb re-analysed the multiplex PCR reads in MiXCR, keeping a single row per CDR3 protein. The sample lists about 660,000 distinct CDR3 sequences; 25% to 35% were seen once. Specified time point: persistent/refractory GD, antithyroid drugs over 5 years with positive TRAb. Making the TCR library involved RNA that had been extracted from PBMCs. The sample in question was peripheral blood mononuclear cells (PBMCs), obtained when the disease was refractory, from a patient treated with antithyroid drugs. These receptors all stem from a female donor with Graves disease.

This clonotype has a count of ten or more. This chain connects TRBV6-1 to TRBJ2-7; 14 bases are shared with TRBD2. Germline CDR1 and CDR2: MNHNS and SASEGT. The CDR3 totals 16 residues. The J segment lost 4 bases and the V segment lost 6 bases, leaving 8 bases of the junction unmatched. For the CDR3, the DNA is TGTGCCAGCAGGCGTGCCGGGACTAGCGGGAGTTACGAGCAGTACTTC. Amino acids: CASRRAGTSGSYEQYF.

About this clonotype itself: This CDR3 fails to terminate in the conserved phenylalanine or tryptophan, so it likely reflects a read error. CDR3 in amino acids: CASSYGRGASPYSNQPQHS. The CDR3 DNA is TGTGCCAGCAGTTATGGGCGGGGGGCCTCCCCGTATAGCAATCAGCCCCAGCATTCT. The V and J genes are TRBV12-3 or TRBV12-4 and TRBJ1-5; tentatively, D is TRBD1 (6 bases). V lost 4 bases to trimming and J lost 0 bases, with 22 bases between them. The CDR3 totals 19 residues.

A few counts support this clonotype. CDR3 bases: TGTGCCAGCAGCTTAGGGGAAGTGGGATCTGGTGGCTACACCTTC. Encoded protein: CASSLGEVGSGGYTF. The chain combines TRBV7-9 with TRBJ1-2, with D unresolved. From germline, CDR1 is SEHNR and CDR2 FQNEAQ (reference sequence). This CDR3 is 15 amino acids long. Trimming took 1 base from V and 7 from J, leaving 16 bases between them.

The J gene is TRBJ2-1, the V gene TRBV12-3 or TRBV12-4; no reliable D call. Trimming removed 6 bases at V and 0 bases at J, with 12 bases between. There are 15 residues in the CDR3. CDR3 amino acids: CASRQATSSYNEQFF. The CDR3 region has the DNA TGTGCCAGCAGACAAGCGACCAGCTCCTACAATGAGCAGTTCTTC.

This clonotype occurred many times. The chain links TRBV29-1 to TRBJ2-7, with 9 bases aligning to TRBD1. The germline CDR1 and CDR2 sequences are SQVTM and ANQGSEA. Trimming took 6 bases from V and 2 from J; bases not matched to a gene: 8. The CDR3 is 14 residues long. The CDR3 protein is CSVAGGQGPYEQYF. DNA for the CDR3: TGCAGCGTCGCTGGGGGACAGGGACCCTACGAGCAGTACTTC.

There are many counts of this clonotype. V is TRBV10-2 and J is TRBJ1-5, with 7 bases lining up with TRBD1. CDR1 is WSHSY, CDR2 SAAADI, per germline. Trimming took 3 bases from V and 7 from J; bases not matched to a gene: 6. The CDR3 length is 14 residues. The CDR3 bases are TGCGCCAGCAGTGATAGGACAGGTCACCAGCCCCAGCATTTT. Translation gives CASSDRTGHQPQHF.

In its sample, this clonotype was seen a few times. The chain recombines TRBV12-3 or TRBV12-4 with TRBJ1-1; unclear D gene. CDR3 length equals 13 residues. V lost 5 bases, J lost 3 bases, and 10 bases lay in between. CDR3 sequence reads: CASSQDWDTEAFF. As DNA, the CDR3 is TGTGCCAGCAGTCAGGATTGGGACACTGAAGCTTTCTTT.

About this clonotype itself: The CDR3 does not close with the conserved phenylalanine or tryptophan, likely indicating a read error. The genes are TRBV12-5 and TRBJ1-1; D not resolved. The V and J ends lost 1 base and 3 bases respectively, with 9 bases between them. Germline CDR1 is LGHNT and CDR2 is FRNRAP. CDR3 size: 14 residues. Written as DNA, the CDR3 is TGTGCTAGTGGTTTGGCTGGGCCGCACACTGAAGCTTTCCTT. Amino acid sequence: CASGLAGPHTEAFL.